One sample yielded the 30 T cell receptor beta chains listed below, sequenced in a study of T cells after yellow fever vaccination. TCRdb fed the 5' RACE reads into MiXCR, producing one record per CDR3 protein. The repertoire consists of some 300,000 distinct CDR3 sequences, with around a tenth occurring once and the leading ten covering approximately 3.3%. Sequenced here: CD4+ T cells sorted from PBMCs, sampled 45 days after the yellow fever booster vaccination. The receptors come from a man aged 18-30 years who received the YFV17D yellow fever vaccine.

This clonotype showed up just a few times. The J gene is TRBJ1-6, the V gene TRBV7-9; TRBD1 matches at 8 bases. Germline-derived CDR1 and CDR2 are SEHNR and FQNEAQ (reference sequence). The CDR3 is 14 residues long. With V trimmed by 5 bases and J by 8 bases, 5 bases remained unmatched. The CDR3 region has the DNA TGTGCCAGCAGCCCACAGGGGGTGGATTCACCCCTCCACTTT. It translates to CASSPQGVDSPLHF.

The V call is TRBV7-2, the J call TRBJ2-5; the D is unclear. The CDR3 sequence is 13 residues long. Between the trimmed V and J ends, which lost 5 bases and 1 base, there was a span of 8 bases. Germline-derived CDR1 and CDR2 are SGHTA and FQGNSA. CDR3 protein: CASSPLTQETQYF. CDR3 nucleotide sequence: TGTGCCAGCAGCCCTTTGACCCAAGAGACCCAGTACTTC.

This chain joins TRBV12-3 or TRBV12-4 and TRBJ1-2, with 7 nucleotides matching TRBD1. V shed 6 bases, J shed 7 bases, and the junction held 14 bases outside the gene matches. The CDR3 totals 15 residues. The CDR3 region has the DNA TGTGCCAGCAGATTCCGGGACAGCTCTCGATCTGGCTACACCTTC. Translation gives CASRFRDSSRSGYTF.

This clonotype was detected only a few times. This rearrangement joins TRBV7-9 to TRBJ1-4; the D gene is possibly TRBD1 (5 bases). CDR3 size: 14 residues. Germline CDR1 is SEHNR and CDR2 is FQNEAQ (reference sequence). Between the trimmed V and J ends, which lost 5 bases and 3 bases, there was a span of 10 bases. CDR3 coding DNA: TGTGCCAGCAGCCAAAGACAGTCTAATGAAAAACTGTTTTTT. Protein sequence: CASSQRQSNEKLFF.

The table lists this clonotype with a few counts. The chain carries TRBV30 and TRBJ1-4; D possibly corresponds to TRBD1 (5 bases). Germline CDR1 GTSNPN, CDR2 SVGIG (reference sequence). The CDR3 runs 14 residues. The V end was cut by 3 bases, the J end by 8 bases, with 16 bases between. CDR3 nucleotide sequence: TGTGCCTGGAGGCCCCCCGGGGGACGCGAAAAACTGTTTTTT. As protein: CAWRPPGGREKLFF.

This clonotype was seen a handful of times. The genes are TRBV5-1 and TRBJ2-2; 7 nucleotides align to TRBD2. Germline V gene data show CDR1 as SGHRS and CDR2 as YFSETQ. V trimming: 4 bases; J trimming: 1 base; junction bases outside the gene matches: 10. The CDR3 loop spans 17 amino acids. The CDR3 reads CASSLPLGGVNTGELFF. The CDR3 DNA follows: TGCGCCAGCAGCCTCCCCCTGGGGGGGGTGAACACCGGGGAGCTGTTTTTT.

This clonotype appeared a few times. V usage is TRBV5-4 and J usage is TRBJ1-4, with a possible D match to TRBD1 (6 bases). With 7 bases removed from V and 8 bases from J, the gap between germline ends came to 12 bases. The CDR3 is 12 residues long. CDR1 and CDR2 (germline): SGHNT, YYREEE (reference sequence). The CDR3 reads CASGRGREKLFF. In DNA form, the CDR3 reads TGTGCCAGCGGCAGGGGTAGAGAAAAACTGTTTTTT.

The sample holds many counts of this clonotype. CDR3: CASSLDRLTPLHF. CDR3 DNA: TGTGCCAGCAGTTTAGACAGGTTAACACCCCTCCACTTT. The chain carries TRBV12-3 or TRBV12-4 and TRBJ1-6; D possibly corresponds to TRBD1 (5 bases). Trimming took 1 base from V and 11 from J, leaving 9 bases between them. This CDR3 has 13 residues.

The chain has TRBV4-2 and TRBJ2-3; no clear D. Deletions cut 1 base from V and 0 bases from J, with 8 bases between. The CDR3 runs to 15 residues. Germline values: CDR1 LGHNA, CDR2 YNFKEQ. CDR3 sequence reads: CASSQVPRSTDTQYF. CDR3 bases: TGTGCCAGCAGCCAAGTCCCCAGGAGCACAGATACGCAGTATTTT.

This clonotype was picked up a small number of times. The chain employs TRBV10-3 and TRBJ1-6, with D possibly matching TRBD1 (6 bases). This CDR3 region has 12 residues. Trimming shortened V by 5 bases and J by 8 bases, and 7 bases separated the two germline ends. Germline V gives CDR1 ENHRY, CDR2 SYGVKD. The CDR3 nucleotides read TGTGCCATCAGTCACAGGGATTCACCCCTCCACTTT. Translation: CAISHRDSPLHF.

This clonotype was recorded at least ten times. The chain employs TRBV12-3 or TRBV12-4 and TRBJ1-4; the match to TRBD1 covers 10 bases. The CDR3 contains 16 residues. The V and J ends lost 6 bases and 7 bases, in that order; junction bases with no gene match: 11. The CDR3: CASSLIPGQGSEKLFF. As DNA, the CDR3 is TGTGCCAGCAGCCTCATCCCGGGACAGGGGAGTGAAAAACTGTTTTTT.

This chain uses TRBV18 with TRBJ2-5; 7 positions match TRBD1. This CDR3 has 15 residues. V trimming: 3 bases; J trimming: 1 base; junction bases outside the gene matches: 5. Germline-derived CDR1 and CDR2 are KGHSH and LQKENI. The CDR3 nucleotides read TGTGCCAGCTCACCTCAGGACAGGCTCCAAGAGACCCAGTACTTC. This codes for CASSPQDRLQETQYF.

The chain has TRBV18 and TRBJ2-5; 11 bases line up with TRBD1. V shed 3 bases and J 2 bases; nucleotides not matched to a gene: 2. The length of the CDR3 is 15 residues. Germline V gene data show CDR1 as KGHSH and CDR2 as LQKENI. In DNA form, the CDR3 reads TGTGCCAGCTCACCGGGGACAGGGGGTCAAGAGACCCAGTACTTC. Translating it yields CASSPGTGGQETQYF. The entire variable domain, with the rest obtained from reference TRBV18 and TRBJ2-5, is as follows: NAGVMQNPRHLVRRRGQEARLRCSPMKGHSHVYWYRQLPEEGLKFMVYLQKENIIDESGMPKERFSAEFPKEGPSILRIQQVVRGDSAAYFCASSPGTGGQETQYFGPGTRLLVL.

V is TRBV5-5 and J is TRBJ1-1; unclear D gene. Germline V CDR1 and CDR2: SGHKS, YYEKEE (reference sequence). V lost 0 bases and J 8 bases, leaving 11 bases between the germline ends. The CDR3 contains 13 residues. In DNA form, the CDR3 reads TGTGCCAGCAGCTTGGGGCAGTTGCTGGAAGCTTTCTTT. Protein: CASSLGQLLEAFF. The full variable domain, completed using reference TRBV5-5 and TRBJ1-1, is DAGVTQSPTHLIKTRGQQVTLRCSPISGHKSVSWYQQVLGQGPQFIFQYYEKEERGRGNFPDRFSARQFPNYSSELNVNALLLGDSALYLCASSLGQLLEAFFGQGTRLTVV.

This clonotype was picked up many times. V and J are TRBV29-1 and TRBJ2-4; the D gene could be TRBD1 or TRBD2 (6 bases each). CDR1 and CDR2 (germline): SQVTM, ANQGSEA. The CDR3 contains 14 residues. V gave up 7 bases and J gave up 0 bases, with 13 bases separating them. In DNA, the CDR3 is TGCAGCGCTGCTGGGGGGCTAGCCAAAAACATTCAGTACTTC. This codes for CSAAGGLAKNIQYF.

This clonotype was observed a few times. V is TRBV5-1 and J is TRBJ2-7; D might be TRBD1 or TRBD2, each matching 5 bases. V lost 4 bases and J lost 4, with 18 bases in between. CDR1 SGHRS and CDR2 YFSETQ come from the germline V gene. The CDR3 extends over 15 amino acids. The CDR3 DNA sequence: TGCGCCAGCAGCCTAGGGACGGCAAAAGGGTACGAGCAGTACTTC. Translation gives CASSLGTAKGYEQYF.

CDR3: CASSLIGRRPTAGANVLTF. DNA of the CDR3: TGCGCCAGCAGCCTAATCGGGCGTCGTCCTACTGCTGGGGCCAACGTCCTGACTTTC. This chain links TRBV4-1 with TRBJ2-6; D ambiguous. The V end lost 4 bases, the J end lost 2 bases, and 21 bases lay between the germline ends. This CDR3 contains 19 residues. Looked up from germline, CDR1 is MGHRA and CDR2 is YSYEKL.

V is TRBV7-3 and J is TRBJ2-7; a possible D gene is TRBD2 (6 bases). The CDR3 is 13 residues long. Deletions cut 5 bases from V and 6 bases from J, with 14 bases between. In germline, CDR1 is SGHTA, CDR2 FQGTGA. CDR3 sequence: CASSRDSRGEQYV. CDR3 DNA sequence: TGTGCCAGCAGCCGGGACTCCCGGGGCGAGCAGTACGTC.

The chain is built from TRBV10-3 and TRBJ2-6; D call uncertain. The CDR3 totals 16 residues. Germline CDR1 is ENHRY and CDR2 is SYGVKD. The V end was cut by 2 bases, the J end by 2 bases, with 10 bases between. The CDR3 reads CAISEPGSAGANVLTF. The CDR3 DNA sequence: TGTGCCATCAGTGAGCCGGGTTCGGCTGGGGCCAACGTCCTGACTTTC.

The genes are TRBV5-1 and TRBJ2-7; 9 bases fit TRBD1. The ends lost 5 bases at V and 1 base at J; junction bases unmatched: 4. CDR1 and CDR2 from the germline V gene are SGHRS and YFSETQ. The CDR3 spans 14 residues. The CDR3 region is CASRPGTGSYEQYF. CDR3 nucleotide sequence: TGCGCCAGCAGACCCGGGACAGGGTCCTACGAGCAGTACTTC.

This clonotype was observed at least ten times. The CDR3 protein is CASSVGAADTDTQYF. CDR3 DNA sequence: TGTGCCAGCAGCGTGGGCGCGGCTGACACAGATACGCAGTATTTT. V and J are TRBV5-5 and TRBJ2-3; no definite D call. This CDR3 region has 15 residues. The V end was cut by 4 bases, the J end by 2 bases, with 14 bases between. Germline V gene sequence: CDR1 SGHKS, CDR2 YYEKEE (reference sequence).

This chain links TRBV5-1 with TRBJ2-1, with TRBD1 matching over 12 bases. CDR3 size: 16 residues. V was clipped by 0 bases and J by 6 bases; unmatched bases: 4. The V gene's germline CDR1 is SGHRS and CDR2 YFSETQ. The CDR3 DNA reads TGCGCCAGCAGCTTGGGGGACAGGGGGCTTGTCAATGAGCAGTTCTTC. Protein sequence: CASSLGDRGLVNEQFF.

This clonotype was recorded a few times. The chain has TRBV6-1 and TRBJ2-7; D gene unclear. The germline V and J ends were trimmed by 4 bases and 6 bases, with 13 bases remaining between them. Germline values: CDR1 MNHNS, CDR2 SASEGT. This CDR3 region has 13 residues. The DNA of the CDR3 is TGTGCCAGCAGTGTCGTCCAAACCCTCGAGCAGTACTTC. As protein: CASSVVQTLEQYF.

The table lists this clonotype with a few counts. V and J are TRBV4-1 and TRBJ1-2; D perhaps matches TRBD1 (5 bases). The germline V gene encodes CDR1 MGHRA and CDR2 YSYEKL. Trimming cost V 1 base and J 2 bases, with 17 bases left between them. This CDR3 region has 17 residues. The CDR3 region is CASSQVGGQRYNYGYTF. In nucleotides, the CDR3 is TGCGCCAGCAGCCAAGTGGGTGGACAACGCTACAACTATGGCTACACCTTC.

In its sample, this clonotype was seen many times. The rearrangement joins TRBV6-2 or TRBV6-3 to TRBJ1-6; D is uncertain. Looked up from germline, CDR1 is MNHEY and CDR2 is SVGEGT. This CDR3 contains 17 residues. V lost 6 bases, J lost 7 bases, and 22 bases lay in between. The CDR3 DNA reads TGTGCCAGCAGACCGTCCGGAGGTGCCGGAATAAATTCACCCCTCCACTTT. Translation: CASRPSGGAGINSPLHF.

The chain couples TRBV4-3 to TRBJ2-1; D is unclear. CDR1 is LGHNA, CDR2 YSLEER, per germline. Trimming took 0 bases from V and 9 from J, leaving 6 bases between them. The CDR3 sequence is 12 residues long. CDR3 residues: CASSQDWGEQFF. As DNA, the CDR3 is TGCGCCAGCAGCCAAGATTGGGGTGAGCAGTTCTTC.

The chain joins TRBV9 to TRBJ2-2, with D unresolved. Trimming removed 4 bases at V and 3 bases at J, with 13 bases between. The germline CDR1 and CDR2 sequences are SGDLS and YYNGEE. The CDR3 contains 15 residues. The chain's CDR3 is CASSQSGTYTGELFF. CDR3 DNA: TGTGCCAGCAGCCAAAGTGGTACCTACACCGGGGAGCTGTTTTTT.

This clonotype was counted ten times or more. The chain links TRBV7-2 to TRBJ1-5; possible D gene TRBD1, 5 bases. Germline CDR1 is SGHTA and CDR2 is FQGNSA. The CDR3 has 15 residues. V lost 1 base, J lost 5 bases, and 12 bases lay in between. The CDR3 sequence: CASSLEGRVDQPQHF. CDR3 bases: TGTGCCAGCAGCTTAGAGGGGAGAGTGGATCAGCCCCAGCATTTT.

This clonotype was seen more than once but under ten times. The V gene is TRBV6-1, the J gene TRBJ2-7; 9 positions agree with TRBD1. The CDR3 is 13 residues long. Germline assignment: CDR1 MNHNS and CDR2 SASEGT. J was trimmed by 3 bases and V by 7 bases; bases with no gene match: 4. CDR3 sequence: CASTRDRVYEQYF. CDR3 in DNA: TGTGCCAGCACCCGGGACAGGGTCTACGAGCAGTACTTC.

This clonotype was counted many times. V gene TRBV6-2 or TRBV6-3 combines with J gene TRBJ2-7, with 9 bases identical to TRBD2. The length of the CDR3 is 14 residues. CDR1 is MNHEY and CDR2 is SVGEGT in the germline V gene. V lost 4 bases and J lost 2; bases outside the gene matches: 3. This chain's CDR3 is CASSSAGGTYEQYF. The CDR3, as DNA: TGTGCCAGCAGTTCCGCGGGGGGGACCTACGAGCAGTACTTC.